Listed below are T cell receptor beta chains from one sample, sequenced in a study of cytomegalovirus exposure and HLA in healthy donors. Sequencing was performed with immunoSEQ multiplex PCR; in TCRdb, only in-frame clones are kept and a portion is missing. The repertoire holds 50,000 to 70,000 clones, with around 73% as singletons. The sequenced material came from PBMCs. The receptors here all came from a girl aged 5-17 years in good health and CMV-seropositive. Each CDR3 is given with its conserved first and last residue. Only part of the rows carry a size: once, few, many, or a class if the clone is expanded.

abundance,v_gene,j_gene,CDR3aa
-,TRBV13,TRBJ2-5,CASSLESGGGGAKTQYF
-,TRBV4-1,TRBJ1-2,CASSQSPLAPHRVPYGYTF
-,TRBV5-4,TRBJ2-1,CAIRARVSGNSSYNEQFF
once,TRBV2,TRBJ2-6,CASSMQGTGANVLTF
few,TRBV2,TRBJ1-5,CASSAPGTGRNQPQHF
-,TRBV29-1,TRBJ2-3,CSAPRTDTQYF
-,TRBV28,TRBJ2-6,CASSLQGAAGANVLTF
few,TRBV5-1,TRBJ2-1,CASSLPPLAAGHEQFF
few,TRBV6-5,TRBJ2-7,CASSYSTGYHEQYF
-,TRBV2,TRBJ1-6,CASSEASGRGVNKRSPLHF
-,TRBV2,TRBJ1-2,CASSGQGRIGGYTF
once,TRBV7-8,TRBJ2-3,CASSQGLAGGRDTQYF
-,TRBV29-1,TRBJ1-2,CSVARGEGYGYTF
-,TRBV7-2,TRBJ2-7,CASSYSGGSYEQYF
-,TRBV7-9,TRBJ1-5,CASSLGQGNQPQHF
-,TRBV27,TRBJ2-7,CASSSRGRSGEQYF
-,TRBV4-2,TRBJ1-6,CASSQGTGGNSPLHF
-,TRBV2,TRBJ2-1,CASSRGGYNEQFF
-,TRBV28,TRBJ2-1,CASSLGGSNEQFF
-,TRBV9,TRBJ2-1,CASSVGTSGYNEQFF
-,TRBV9,TRBJ1-3,CASSVGAGTSGNTIYF
-,TRBV5-1,TRBJ2-7,CASSSGPGGREEQYF
-,TRBV6-5,TRBJ1-2,CASRVGQVYGYTF
-,TRBV28,TRBJ2-7,CASSLPRTSPTYEQYF
-,TRBV2,TRBJ2-7,CASSGSRGAGEQYF
-,TRBV6-5,TRBJ1-4,CASSHQGIEKLFF
once,TRBV9,TRBJ1-2,CASSSTGGQGYGYTF
-,TRBV30,TRBJ1-1,CAWIPDREVTEAFF
-,TRBV29-1,TRBJ2-5,CSVEGQSETQYF
-,TRBV2,TRBJ2-7,CASSEALVLAYEQYF
-,TRBV25-1,TRBJ1-3,CASSEGLSGDWAENTIYF
-,TRBV25-1,TRBJ1-2,CASSVGQGSYGYTF
-,TRBV6-1,TRBJ2-5,CASSTGQGGETQYF
-,TRBV6-1,TRBJ1-2,CASSEAGPYGYTF
-,TRBV15,TRBJ2-7,CATSRDSLRGTGRPYEQYF
few,TRBV6-5,TRBJ1-5,CASSWDFNQPQHF
-,TRBV2,TRBJ2-1,CASNRGTYNEQFF
-,TRBV5-1,TRBJ2-2,CASSPRGTGVTGELFF
-,TRBV7-9,TRBJ2-1,CASSPPTGDGYNEQFF
-,TRBV7-6,TRBJ1-5,CAVGLGGPQHF
-,TRBV19,TRBJ2-5,CASSIQGPQGTQYF
-,TRBV14,TRBJ1-1,CASSLLGNTEAFF
-,TRBV11-2,TRBJ2-2,CASSPSLNTGELFF
-,TRBV6-5,TRBJ2-5,CASTERQGSLETQYF
-,TRBV7-2,TRBJ2-2,CASSPRTSQTGELFF
-,TRBV5-4,TRBJ2-3,CASSLGPGQGDTQYF
once,TRBV7-9,TRBJ2-1,CASSYGEGGPYNEQFF
-,TRBV9,TRBJ2-1,CASSLSSSNEQFF
-,TRBV6-1,TRBJ1-5,CASSEVGGGQPQHF
once,TRBV7-2,TRBJ2-1,CASSLILAYNEQFF
-,TRBV18,TRBJ2-3,CASSPQVIADTQYF